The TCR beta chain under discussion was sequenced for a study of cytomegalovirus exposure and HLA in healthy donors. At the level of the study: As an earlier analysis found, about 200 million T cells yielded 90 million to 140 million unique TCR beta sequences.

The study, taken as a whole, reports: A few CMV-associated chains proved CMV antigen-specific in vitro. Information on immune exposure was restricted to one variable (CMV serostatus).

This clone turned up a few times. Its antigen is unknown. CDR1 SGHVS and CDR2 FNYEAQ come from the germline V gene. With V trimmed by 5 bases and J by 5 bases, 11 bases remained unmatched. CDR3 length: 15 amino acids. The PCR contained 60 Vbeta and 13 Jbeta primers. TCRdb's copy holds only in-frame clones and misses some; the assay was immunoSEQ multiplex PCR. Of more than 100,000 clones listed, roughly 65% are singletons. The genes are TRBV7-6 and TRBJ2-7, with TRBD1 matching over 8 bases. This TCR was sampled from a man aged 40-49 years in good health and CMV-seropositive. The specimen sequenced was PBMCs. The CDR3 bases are TGTGCCAGCAGCGGCGTGGCAGGGGGCGGCCACGAGCAGTACTTC. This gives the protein CASSGVAGGGHEQYF.